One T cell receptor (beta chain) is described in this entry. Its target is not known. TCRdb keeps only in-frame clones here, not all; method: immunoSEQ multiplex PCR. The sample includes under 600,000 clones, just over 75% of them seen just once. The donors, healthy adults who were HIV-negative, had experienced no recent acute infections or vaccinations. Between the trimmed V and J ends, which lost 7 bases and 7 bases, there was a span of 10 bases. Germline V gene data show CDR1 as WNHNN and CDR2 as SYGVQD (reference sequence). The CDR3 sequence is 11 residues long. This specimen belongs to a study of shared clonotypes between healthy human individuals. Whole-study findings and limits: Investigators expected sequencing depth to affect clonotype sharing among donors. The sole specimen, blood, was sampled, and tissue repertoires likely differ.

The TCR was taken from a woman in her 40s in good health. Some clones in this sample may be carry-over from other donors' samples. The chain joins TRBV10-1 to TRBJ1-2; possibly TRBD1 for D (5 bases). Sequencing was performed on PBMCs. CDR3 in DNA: TGCGCCAGCACCCGGGACCTTGGCTACACCTTC. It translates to CASTRDLGYTF.